This TCR beta chain derives from a study of T cell changes during pregnancy in multiple sclerosis. Profiled with immunoSEQ multiplex PCR; TCRdb holds only in-frame clones, not every one. The sample gives about 22,000 clones, 90% to 95% of which show up once; under 0.75% is in the top ten. The V gene's germline CDR1 is LGHNA and CDR2 YNFKEQ. The V end lost 3 bases, the J end lost 1 base, and 4 bases lay between the germline ends. This CDR3 spans 13 amino acids. The chain has TRBV4-2 and TRBJ1-5, with D uncertain. The receptor was derived from a female donor in good health, enrolled as a control in a pregnancy study. The specimen comprised CD4+ T cells from peripheral blood mononuclear cells, sampled after pregnancy. CDR3 in DNA: TGTGCCAGCAGCCAGGGCAGCAATCAGCCCCAGCATTTT. Its translation is CASSQGSNQPQHF.